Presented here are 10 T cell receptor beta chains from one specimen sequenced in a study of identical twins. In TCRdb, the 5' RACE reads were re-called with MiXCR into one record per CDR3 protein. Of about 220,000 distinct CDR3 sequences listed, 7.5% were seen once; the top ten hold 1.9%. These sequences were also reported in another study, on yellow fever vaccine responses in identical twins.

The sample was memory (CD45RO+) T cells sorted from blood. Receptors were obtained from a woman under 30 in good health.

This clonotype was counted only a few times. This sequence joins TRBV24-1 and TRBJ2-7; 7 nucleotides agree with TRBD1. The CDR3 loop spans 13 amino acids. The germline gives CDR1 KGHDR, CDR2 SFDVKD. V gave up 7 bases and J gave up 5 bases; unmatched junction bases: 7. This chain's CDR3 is CATSTGALDEQYF. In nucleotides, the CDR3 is TGTGCCACCAGCACAGGGGCCCTGGACGAGCAGTACTTC.

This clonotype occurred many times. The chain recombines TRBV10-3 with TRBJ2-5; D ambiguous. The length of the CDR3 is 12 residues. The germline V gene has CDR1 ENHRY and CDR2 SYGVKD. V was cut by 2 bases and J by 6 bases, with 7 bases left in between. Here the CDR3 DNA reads TGTGCCATCAGTGAGGCCCGACAGACCCAGTACTTC. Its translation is CAISEARQTQYF.

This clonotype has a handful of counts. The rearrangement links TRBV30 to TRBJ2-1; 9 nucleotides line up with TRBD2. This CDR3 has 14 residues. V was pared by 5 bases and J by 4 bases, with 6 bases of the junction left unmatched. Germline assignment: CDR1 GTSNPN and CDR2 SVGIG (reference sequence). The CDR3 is CAWEGLALYNEQFF. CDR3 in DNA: TGTGCCTGGGAAGGACTAGCGTTATACAATGAGCAGTTCTTC. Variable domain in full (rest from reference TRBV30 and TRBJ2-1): SQTIHQWPATLVQPVGSPLSLECTVEGTSNPNLYWYRQAAGRGLQLLFYSVGIGQISSEVPQNLSASRPQDRQFILSSKKLLLSDSGFYLCAWEGLALYNEQFFGPGTRLTVL.

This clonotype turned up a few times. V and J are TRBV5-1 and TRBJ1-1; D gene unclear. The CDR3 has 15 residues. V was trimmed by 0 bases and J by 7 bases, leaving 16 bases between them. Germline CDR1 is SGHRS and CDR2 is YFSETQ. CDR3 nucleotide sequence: TGCGCCAGCAGCTTGGGACTCCGGGTCGAACTTGAAGCTTTCTTT. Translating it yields CASSLGLRVELEAFF.

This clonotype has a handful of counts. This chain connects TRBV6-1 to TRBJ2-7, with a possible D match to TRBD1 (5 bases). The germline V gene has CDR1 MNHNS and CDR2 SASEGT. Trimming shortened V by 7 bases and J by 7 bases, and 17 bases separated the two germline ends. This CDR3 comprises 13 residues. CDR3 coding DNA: TGTGCCAGCAATCATTTAGGGGCGTGGGAGCAGTACTTC. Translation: CASNHLGAWEQYF.

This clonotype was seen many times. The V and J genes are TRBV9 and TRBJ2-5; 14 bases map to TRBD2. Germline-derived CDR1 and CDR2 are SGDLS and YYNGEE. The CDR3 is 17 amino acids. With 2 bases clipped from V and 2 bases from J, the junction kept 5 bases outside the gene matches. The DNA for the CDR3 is TGTGCCAGCAGCGTCGCTGGACTAGCGGGGGGTCAAGAGACCCAGTACTTC. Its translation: CASSVAGLAGGQETQYF. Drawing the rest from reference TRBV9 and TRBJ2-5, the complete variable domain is DSGVTQTPKHLITATGQRVTLRCSPRSGDLSVYWYQQSLDQGLQFLIQYYNGEERAKGNILERFSAQQFPDLHSELNLSSLELGDSALYFCASSVAGLAGGQETQYFGPGTRLLVL.

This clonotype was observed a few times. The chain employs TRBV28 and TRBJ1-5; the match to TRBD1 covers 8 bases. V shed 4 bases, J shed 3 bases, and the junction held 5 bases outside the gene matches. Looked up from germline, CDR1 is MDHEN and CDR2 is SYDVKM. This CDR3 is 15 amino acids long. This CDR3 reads CASSSRTGLNQPQHF. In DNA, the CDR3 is TGTGCCAGCAGTTCTAGGACAGGGCTCAATCAGCCCCAGCATTTT.

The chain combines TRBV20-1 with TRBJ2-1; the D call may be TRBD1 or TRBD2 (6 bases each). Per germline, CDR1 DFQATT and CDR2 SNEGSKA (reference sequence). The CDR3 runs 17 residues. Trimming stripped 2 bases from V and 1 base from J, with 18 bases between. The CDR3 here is CSARSPGARGSYNEQFF. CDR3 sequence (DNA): TGCAGTGCTAGATCCCCAGGGGCGCGGGGTTCCTACAATGAGCAGTTCTTC.

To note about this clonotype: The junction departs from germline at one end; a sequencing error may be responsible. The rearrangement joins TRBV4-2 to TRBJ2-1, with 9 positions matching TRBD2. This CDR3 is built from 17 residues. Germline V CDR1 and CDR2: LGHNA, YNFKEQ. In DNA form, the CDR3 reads TGTGCCAGCAGCCAAGAGACTAGCGGTAACCTCTACTATGAGCAGTTCTTC. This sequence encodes CASSQETSGNLYYEQFF.

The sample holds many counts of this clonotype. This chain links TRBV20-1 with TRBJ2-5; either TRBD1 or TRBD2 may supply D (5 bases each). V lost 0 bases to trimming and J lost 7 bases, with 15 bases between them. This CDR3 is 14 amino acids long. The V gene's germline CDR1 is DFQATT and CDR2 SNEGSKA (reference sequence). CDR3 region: CSARDPRGPGTQYF. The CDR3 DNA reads TGCAGTGCTAGAGATCCGAGGGGTCCAGGGACCCAGTACTTC.